This entry lists 22 T cell receptor beta chains sequenced from one sample in a study of cytomegalovirus exposure and HLA in healthy donors. Researchers ran the PCR with 60 Vbeta and 13 Jbeta primers. Profiling relied on immunoSEQ multiplex PCR, and the TCRdb table lists in-frame clones only, not all of them. In total, the table holds 100,000 or so clones. Sequenced material: PBMCs. Source of these receptors: a man aged 50 to 59 in good health and CMV-seronegative.

The V call is TRBV15, the J call TRBJ1-5; D not certain. Deletions cut 0 bases from V and 1 base from J, with 10 bases between. Germline V gene sequence: CDR1 LNHNV, CDR2 YYDKDF (reference sequence). CDR3 size: 16 residues. The CDR3 nucleotides read TGTGCCACCAGCAGAGATTTGCAGTTCAGCAATCAGCCCCAGCATTTT. This encodes CATSRDLQFSNQPQHF.

This chain uses TRBV5-4 with TRBJ1-6; TRBD1 is a possible D gene (5 bases). Trimming stripped 0 bases from V and 5 bases from J, with 12 bases between. Germline V gene data show CDR1 as SGHNT and CDR2 as YYREEE (reference sequence). The CDR3 totals 16 residues. The CDR3 reads CASSLGQGGDNSPLHF. The DNA for the CDR3 is TGTGCCAGCAGCTTGGGGCAGGGTGGTGATAATTCACCCCTCCACTTT.

The J gene is TRBJ2-5, the V gene TRBV7-8, with 7 positions matching TRBD1. Germline V gene lookup returns CDR1 SGHVS and CDR2 FQNEAQ. The length of the CDR3 is 14 residues. V lost 0 bases to trimming and J lost 5 bases; unmatched junction nucleotides: 3. The CDR3 nucleotides read TGTGCCAGCAGCTTAGCGGTGGGACAGGAGACCCAGTACTTC. This sequence encodes CASSLAVGQETQYF.

V usage is TRBV7-8 and J usage is TRBJ1-1; TRBD1 matches 9 bases. The junction had 2 bases not matched to a gene; V was cut back by 5 bases and J by 1 base. From germline, CDR1 is SGHVS and CDR2 FQNEAQ. This CDR3 is built from 14 residues. The CDR3 DNA is TGTGCCAGCAGCCTACAGGGGGCGAACACTGAAGCTTTCTTT. Its translation is CASSLQGANTEAFF.

The V call is TRBV5-5, the J call TRBJ2-2; TRBD1 is a possible D gene (5 bases). The germline V gene has CDR1 SGHKS and CDR2 YYEKEE (reference sequence). There are 18 residues in the CDR3. V lost 0 bases and J 2 bases, leaving 17 bases between the germline ends. The chain's CDR3 is CASSLAGMVMENTGELFF. CDR3 coding DNA: TGTGCCAGCAGCTTGGCAGGGATGGTGATGGAAAACACCGGGGAGCTGTTTTTT.

The chain carries TRBV6-1 and TRBJ1-3, with D unclear. Trimming removed 2 bases at V and 0 bases at J, with 14 bases between. CDR1 MNHNS and CDR2 SASEGT come from the germline V gene. There are 17 residues in the CDR3. The CDR3 coding sequence is TGTGCCAGCAGTGAAACCCCTAGACTCATCTCTGGAAACACCATATATTTT. Its protein product is CASSETPRLISGNTIYF.

V usage is TRBV19 and J usage is TRBJ2-2; D not resolved. In germline, CDR1 is LNHDA, CDR2 SQIVND (reference sequence). V was cut by 3 bases and J by 6 bases, with 5 bases left in between. CDR3 length: 12 residues. The CDR3 spells CASSILSGELFF. The CDR3 DNA reads as TGTGCCAGTAGTATTCTGTCCGGGGAGCTGTTTTTT.

The chain employs TRBV7-2 and TRBJ1-2, with TRBD1 matching over 8 bases. CDR3 length: 15 residues. Looked up from germline, CDR1 is SGHTA and CDR2 is FQGNSA. After removal of 4 bases from V and 3 bases from J, the junction contained 7 bases not matched to a gene. The CDR3 region has the DNA TGTGCCAGCAGCTACAAAACAGGGGGTTACTATGGCTACACCTTC. It codes for CASSYKTGGYYGYTF. Full variable domain (remainder filled in from reference TRBV7-2 and TRBJ1-2): GAGVSQSPSNKVTEKGKDVELRCDPISGHTALYWYRQSLGQGLEFLIYFQGNSAPDKSGLPSDRFSAERTGGSVSTLTIQRTQQEDSAVYLCASSYKTGGYYGYTFGSGTRLTVV.

The CDR3 spells CASSPQGHTDTQYF. CDR3 nucleotide sequence: TGTGCCAGCAGCCCACAGGGGCACACAGATACGCAGTATTTT. The chain joins TRBV5-4 to TRBJ2-3, with 7 bases fitting TRBD1. V trimming: 4 bases; J trimming: 2 bases; junction bases outside the gene matches: 4. This CDR3 contains 14 residues. Germline CDR1 reads SGHNT; CDR2 reads YYREEE (reference sequence).

The chain combines TRBV10-3 with TRBJ1-1, with a weak D call TRBD1 (5 bases). Germline V lookup: CDR1 ENHRY, CDR2 SYGVKD. The CDR3 contains 14 residues. V lost 0 bases and J 4 bases, leaving 9 bases between the germline ends. The CDR3 region has the DNA TGTGCCATCAGTGAGTCGGGGGGGAGCACTGAAGCTTTCTTT. Protein sequence: CAISESGGSTEAFF.

The chain combines TRBV18 with TRBJ1-5; D gene uncertain. The length of the CDR3 is 13 residues. Germline V gives CDR1 KGHSH, CDR2 LQKENI. Trimming removed 5 bases at V and 6 bases at J, with 11 bases between. This CDR3 is CASSTDLAQPQHF. The CDR3 DNA reads TGTGCCAGCTCAACGGACTTAGCTCAGCCCCAGCATTTT.

The chain couples TRBV5-5 to TRBJ2-1; D possibly corresponds to TRBD2 (6 bases). Trimming took off 1 base at V and 9 bases at J, with 8 bases between the two ends. CDR1 SGHKS and CDR2 YYEKEE come from the germline V gene (reference sequence). The CDR3 length is 12 residues. The CDR3 region is CASSLRRGEQFF. CDR3 in DNA: TGTGCCAGCAGCTTGCGGAGGGGTGAGCAGTTCTTC.

The chain is built from TRBV9 and TRBJ2-5; D not certain. The length of the CDR3 is 15 residues. Germline V CDR1 and CDR2: SGDLS, YYNGEE. V shed 0 bases and J shed 1 base, with 10 bases lying between them. The CDR3 DNA reads as TGTGCCAGCAGCGTAGGAACAGTAGTCCAAGAGACCCAGTACTTC. Protein: CASSVGTVVQETQYF.

The chain combines TRBV4-1 with TRBJ2-3, with 13 bases identical to TRBD2. This CDR3 is built from 16 residues. V shed 0 bases and J 4 bases; nucleotides not matched to a gene: 1. Germline loops: CDR1 MGHRA, CDR2 YSYEKL. In DNA form, the CDR3 reads TGCGCCAGCAGCCAAGAGGGACTAGCGGGACCAGATACGCAGTATTTT. It translates to CASSQEGLAGPDTQYF.

The rearrangement uses TRBV27 and TRBJ1-4; 9 bases are a match to TRBD1. The junction had 8 bases not matched to a gene; V was cut back by 5 bases and J by 13 bases. Germline values: CDR1 MNHEY, CDR2 SMNVEV (reference sequence). The CDR3 runs 13 residues. CDR3 nucleotides: TGTGCCAGCAGTCTTAATGGACAGGGGCGACTGTTTTTT. It specifies CASSLNGQGRLFF.

The chain links TRBV5-1 to TRBJ2-1, with a tentative D call TRBD2 (5 bases). V shed 2 bases and J shed 2 bases, with 17 bases lying between them. CDR3 size: 17 residues. The germline CDR1 and CDR2 sequences are SGHRS and YFSETQ. DNA for the CDR3: TGCGCCAGCAGCTTCGAGTGGGAGTATTCACCCTACAATGAGCAGTTCTTC. It is translated as CASSFEWEYSPYNEQFF.

This chain uses TRBV4-3 with TRBJ2-7; D is undetermined. The CDR3 has 14 residues. V dropped 0 bases and J dropped 4 bases, with 10 bases sitting between them. The V gene's germline CDR1 is LGHNA and CDR2 YSLEER. CDR3 nucleotide sequence: TGCGCCAGCAGCCAAGAGCCAGGCTCGTACGAGCAGTACTTC. This codes for CASSQEPGSYEQYF.

The gene calls are TRBV18 and TRBJ2-7, with D possibly TRBD2 on 7 matching bases. The CDR3 spans 14 residues. Trimming left V 1 base short and J 7 bases short, with 14 bases between. Germline CDR1 is KGHSH and CDR2 is LQKENI. The CDR3 sequence: CASSPRGGADEQYF. For the CDR3, the DNA is TGTGCCAGCTCACCACGGGGGGGCGCAGATGAGCAGTACTTC. The complete variable domain, with remaining parts taken from reference TRBV18 and TRBJ2-7, reads NAGVMQNPRHLVRRRGQEARLRCSPMKGHSHVYWYRQLPEEGLKFMVYLQKENIIDESGMPKERFSAEFPKEGPSILRIQQVVRGDSAAYFCASSPRGGADEQYFGPGTRLTVT.

The V gene is TRBV5-1, the J gene TRBJ2-3; 10 bases line up with TRBD2. V gave up 2 bases and J gave up 0 bases; unmatched junction bases: 3. Germline-derived CDR1 and CDR2 are SGHRS and YFSETQ. The CDR3 runs 16 residues. The chain's CDR3 is CASSLGLAVSTDTQYF. The CDR3 DNA is TGCGCCAGCAGCTTAGGACTAGCGGTTAGCACAGATACGCAGTATTTT. The full variable domain, its missing parts supplied by reference TRBV5-1 and TRBJ2-3, is KAGVTQTPRYLIKTRGQQVTLSCSPISGHRSVSWYQQTPGQGLQFLFEYFSETQRNKGNFPGRFSGRQFSNSRSEMNVSTLELGDSALYLCASSLGLAVSTDTQYFGPGTRLTVL.

V gene TRBV9 combines with J gene TRBJ2-3; a possible D gene is TRBD2 (5 bases). The ends were cut back, 5 bases at V and 0 bases at J, with 7 bases in the middle. This CDR3 spans 13 amino acids. Germline V gene sequence: CDR1 SGDLS, CDR2 YYNGEE. CDR3 sequence: CASSRRSTDTQYF. The CDR3 coding sequence is TGTGCCAGCAGTAGGAGGAGCACAGATACGCAGTATTTT.

The chain employs TRBV19 and TRBJ1-5; TRBD1 is a possible D gene (5 bases). Germline values: CDR1 LNHDA, CDR2 SQIVND (reference sequence). The CDR3 sequence is 13 residues long. Trimming removed 7 bases at V and 6 bases at J, with 13 bases between. As DNA, the CDR3 is TGTGCCAGTACCCCGGGGGGGTTTCAGCCCCAGCATTTT. Encoded protein: CASTPGGFQPQHF.

The CDR3 loop reads CASTRDRANYGYTF. The CDR3 region has the DNA TGTGCCAGCACCCGGGACAGGGCAAACTATGGCTACACCTTC. The chain recombines TRBV5-6 with TRBJ1-2, with TRBD1 matching 9 bases. Germline V gene lookup returns CDR1 SGHDT and CDR2 YYEEEE. V lost 6 bases, J lost 2 bases, and 5 bases stayed unmatched. The CDR3 extends over 14 amino acids. The entire variable domain, with the rest obtained from reference TRBV5-6 and TRBJ1-2, is as follows: DAGVTQSPTHLIKTRGQQVTLRCSPKSGHDTVSWYQQALGQGPQFIFQYYEEEERQRGNFPDRFSGHQFPNYSSELNVNALLLGDSALYLCASTRDRANYGYTFGSGTRLTVV.